The sample holds many counts of the clone carrying this TCR beta chain. What it binds is unknown. These data are taken from a study of CD8 T cells in ankylosing spondylitis. Study-level findings and limits: Researchers report that disease-linked clones proved CD8+ and relatively rare in peripheral blood. Matched ankylosing spondylitis synovial fluid reportedly contained a significantly enriched population of disease-linked clones.

In TCRdb, the 5' RACE reads were re-called with MiXCR into one record per CDR3 protein. The data contain just over 300,000 distinct CDR3 sequences, about 20% of them seen just once; the ten biggest clones take up around 3.2%. With V trimmed by 1 base and J by 7 bases, 8 bases remained unmatched. CDR3 length: 15 amino acids. CDR1 and CDR2 (germline): SGHTA, FQGNSA. This receptor was taken from a female donor with ankylosing spondylitis or in good health (not recorded which). The chain uses TRBV7-2 and TRBJ2-3, with 7 bases fitting TRBD1. Material: blood, either unsorted or a sorted T cell fraction (not recorded which). CDR3 in amino acids: CASSLGSTGENTQYF. CDR3 coding DNA: TGTGCCAGCAGCTTAGGGTCAACAGGGGAGAATACGCAGTATTTT.